These T cell receptor beta chains were read from a single sample in a study of patients and donors after allogeneic stem cell transplantation. From the RT-PCR reads, TCRdb called clonotypes with MiXCR, one entry per CDR3 protein. The table includes some 200,000 distinct CDR3 sequences, 41% detected once. Sequenced input: blood, either unsorted or a sorted T cell fraction (not recorded which). The receptors derive from a human donor who was either an allogeneic HSCT recipient or a stem cell or donor lymphocyte infusion donor (not recorded which). It is not recorded whose cells these are; they may come from a transplant donor. Both conserved end residues are part of each CDR3. Fields, in order: CDR3 DNA, CDR3 protein, D gene, J gene, clone size, V gene. The D gene is left open where the match is weak. Not every row has a clone size; where given, it reads once, few, many or a size class.

CDR3nt: TGTGCCAGCAGCTTGGAGGACAGGACCTATGGCTACACCTTC
CDR3aa: CASSLEDRTYGYTF
d_gene: TRBD1
j_gene: TRBJ1-2
abundance: few
v_gene: TRBV5-6

CDR3nt: TGTGCCAGCAGCTTAGCGGTCGTCTCTGGAAACACCATATATTTT
CDR3aa: CASSLAVVSGNTIYF
d_gene: .
j_gene: TRBJ1-3
abundance: few
v_gene: TRBV7-2

CDR3nt: TGCGCCAGCAGCCCCCGGAGGGCCCCACCATACAATGAGCAGTTCTTC
CDR3aa: CASSPRRAPPYNEQFF
d_gene: .
j_gene: TRBJ2-1
abundance: .
v_gene: TRBV5-1

CDR3nt: TGTGCCAGCAGCCTCCGGGTTGGGACTTCGACGGGAGAGACCCAGTACTTC
CDR3aa: CASSLRVGTSTGETQYF
d_gene: .
j_gene: TRBJ2-5
abundance: .
v_gene: TRBV28

CDR3nt: TGTGCCAGCAGGGGACCGGGACAGGGCAATCAGCCCCAGCATTTT
CDR3aa: CASRGPGQGNQPQHF
d_gene: TRBD1
j_gene: TRBJ1-5
abundance: .
v_gene: TRBV28

CDR3nt: TGCAGTGCTAGCGCACCTGGACTAGCGGGATCAGATACGCAGTATTTT
CDR3aa: CSASAPGLAGSDTQYF
d_gene: TRBD2
j_gene: TRBJ2-3
abundance: once
v_gene: TRBV20-1

CDR3nt: TGCGCCAGCAAGGGCAGGGCCACGAACACTGAAGCTTTCTTT
CDR3aa: CASKGRATNTEAFF
d_gene: .
j_gene: TRBJ1-1
abundance: .
v_gene: TRBV5-1

CDR3nt: TGTGTCCTGACAGGGGAGGTAGGGGGCTACACCTTC
CDR3aa: CVLTGEVGGYTF
d_gene: TRBD1
j_gene: TRBJ1-2
abundance: .
v_gene: TRBV5-4

CDR3nt: TGTGCCAGCAGTAACGGACCGGGTGTGGCTTTCTTT
CDR3aa: CASSNGPGVAFF
d_gene: .
j_gene: TRBJ1-1
abundance: few
v_gene: TRBV12-3/TRBV12-4

CDR3nt: TGTGCCACCAGCAGACTAGCGGGAGCCTACGAGCAGTACTTC
CDR3aa: CATSRLAGAYEQYF
d_gene: TRBD2
j_gene: TRBJ2-7
abundance: .
v_gene: TRBV15

CDR3nt: TGTGCCAGCAGCGTAGTTAGCGGGGCTCCCACAGATACGCAGTATTTT
CDR3aa: CASSVVSGAPTDTQYF
d_gene: TRBD2
j_gene: TRBJ2-3
abundance: .
v_gene: TRBV9

CDR3nt: TGTGCCAGCAGTGAAGCCGGGACGGGAGTAGGCAATGAGCAGTTCTTC
CDR3aa: CASSEAGTGVGNEQFF
d_gene: .
j_gene: TRBJ2-1
abundance: .
v_gene: TRBV6-1

CDR3nt: TGTGCCAGCAGTTTAGCTCAGCGAGATACGCAGTATTTT
CDR3aa: CASSLAQRDTQYF
d_gene: .
j_gene: TRBJ2-3
abundance: .
v_gene: TRBV12-3/TRBV12-4

CDR3nt: TGTGCCAGCAGCTTAGAGGGCGGGAGTCATGAGCAGTTCTTC
CDR3aa: CASSLEGGSHEQFF
d_gene: TRBD2
j_gene: TRBJ2-1
abundance: .
v_gene: TRBV11-3

CDR3nt: TGTGCCAGCAGTTACTCGGAACGAGGGTTGTTGGTCTATGGCTACACCTTC
CDR3aa: CASSYSERGLLVYGYTF
d_gene: .
j_gene: TRBJ1-2
abundance: .
v_gene: TRBV6-5

CDR3nt: TGTGCCAGCAGCTCGACAAATAGCAATCAGCCCCAGCATTTT
CDR3aa: CASSSTNSNQPQHF
d_gene: .
j_gene: TRBJ1-5
abundance: .
v_gene: TRBV7-9

CDR3nt: TGTGCCAGCAGCTACCCTCAGCCCCAGCATTTT
CDR3aa: CASSYPQPQHF
d_gene: .
j_gene: TRBJ1-5
abundance: .
v_gene: TRBV7-2

CDR3nt: TGTGCCACTGAGGGTTTTGGGGACACTGAAGCTTTCTTT
CDR3aa: CATEGFGDTEAFF
d_gene: .
j_gene: TRBJ1-1
abundance: few
v_gene: TRBV15

CDR3nt: TGTGCCAGCAGTACGGGACAGCGCAATCACCCCCAGCATTTT
CDR3aa: CASSTGQRNHPQHF
d_gene: TRBD1
j_gene: TRBJ1-5
abundance: few
v_gene: TRBV27

CDR3nt: TGTGCCAGCAGGGCCCGGGGAAACTATGGCTACACCTTC
CDR3aa: CASRARGNYGYTF
d_gene: .
j_gene: TRBJ1-2
abundance: few
v_gene: TRBV6-6

CDR3nt: TGCGCCAGCAGCCAGGAACACCTGACAGGCGAATATGGCTACACCTTC
CDR3aa: CASSQEHLTGEYGYTF
d_gene: .
j_gene: TRBJ1-2
abundance: .
v_gene: TRBV4-3

CDR3nt: TGCAGCGTTAGCGGCTTGTCCTCCACAGATACGCAGTATTTT
CDR3aa: CSVSGLSSTDTQYF
d_gene: .
j_gene: TRBJ2-3
abundance: .
v_gene: TRBV29-1

CDR3nt: TGTGCCAGCTGTTGGGGAGCGGGAGGTGGCACAGATACGCAGTATTTT
CDR3aa: CASCWGAGGGTDTQYF
d_gene: TRBD2
j_gene: TRBJ2-3
abundance: few
v_gene: TRBV7-2

CDR3nt: TGCGCCAGCAGCCACCCGTCAATCGGCACTGAAGCTTTCTTT
CDR3aa: CASSHPSIGTEAFF
d_gene: .
j_gene: TRBJ1-1
abundance: few
v_gene: TRBV4-1

CDR3nt: TGTGCCAGCAGCTCGCCCCGTGTCACTGAAGCTTTCTTT
CDR3aa: CASSSPRVTEAFF
d_gene: .
j_gene: TRBJ1-1
abundance: .
v_gene: TRBV7-2

CDR3nt: TGTGCCACCGCCGGGATCTCCTACAATGAGCAGTTCTTC
CDR3aa: CATAGISYNEQFF
d_gene: .
j_gene: TRBJ2-1
abundance: .
v_gene: TRBV12-3/TRBV12-4

CDR3nt: TGCAGCGTGGGGACAGGGGGCCCCTCGGCCTTC
CDR3aa: CSVGTGGPSAF
d_gene: TRBD1
j_gene: TRBJ2-7
abundance: few
v_gene: TRBV29-1

CDR3nt: TGCAGTGCCGAGGGAGGGGATGGGAACACTGAAGCTTTCTTT
CDR3aa: CSAEGGDGNTEAFF
d_gene: .
j_gene: TRBJ1-1
abundance: .
v_gene: TRBV20-1

CDR3nt: TGTGCCTGGAGTAGAGATCTCCGCGGCTACACCTTC
CDR3aa: CAWSRDLRGYTF
d_gene: .
j_gene: TRBJ1-2
abundance: .
v_gene: TRBV30

CDR3nt: TGCAGTGCTAGTAGGCCCATGAACACTGAAGCTTTCTTT
CDR3aa: CSASRPMNTEAFF
d_gene: .
j_gene: TRBJ1-1
abundance: many
v_gene: TRBV20-1

CDR3nt: TGTGCCAGCAGCCAAGAGAAGATGGTACCGGGGTCGGGGGAGCAGTTCTTC
CDR3aa: CASSQEKMVPGSGEQFF
d_gene: .
j_gene: TRBJ2-1
abundance: .
v_gene: TRBV3-1

CDR3nt: TGTGCCACCAGCAGGGGTGGGACAGGGGATAATGAGCAGTTCTTC
CDR3aa: CATSRGGTGDNEQFF
d_gene: TRBD1
j_gene: TRBJ2-1
abundance: .
v_gene: TRBV15

CDR3nt: TGTGCCAGCTCACCACCAGGGCGGAATCAGCCCCAGCATTTT
CDR3aa: CASSPPGRNQPQHF
d_gene: .
j_gene: TRBJ1-5
abundance: .
v_gene: TRBV18

CDR3nt: TGCAGTGCTGTCCTGACTAGGGAGCAGTACTTC
CDR3aa: CSAVLTREQYF
d_gene: .
j_gene: TRBJ2-7
abundance: few
v_gene: TRBV20-1

CDR3nt: TGTGCCAGCATCCCCATTGGAGGGGAAGGGGCAGATACGCAGTATTTT
CDR3aa: CASIPIGGEGADTQYF
d_gene: .
j_gene: TRBJ2-3
abundance: few
v_gene: TRBV7-9

CDR3nt: TGCGCCAGCAGCCAGGACAGGGCTTCTGAAGCTTTCTTT
CDR3aa: CASSQDRASEAFF
d_gene: TRBD1
j_gene: TRBJ1-1
abundance: few
v_gene: TRBV5-1

CDR3nt: TGTGCCACCAGCAGAGATTATAAGAATCAGGGTGAAGCTTTCTTT
CDR3aa: CATSRDYKNQGEAFF
d_gene: .
j_gene: TRBJ1-1
abundance: .
v_gene: TRBV15

CDR3nt: TGTGCCAGCAGTCTCAGGGGGCTCTACACTGAAGCTTTCTTT
CDR3aa: CASSLRGLYTEAFF
d_gene: TRBD1
j_gene: TRBJ1-1
abundance: few
v_gene: TRBV6-5

CDR3nt: TGTGCCAGCAGCTTAGGAGGCGGGAGAGGCTACAATGAGCAGTTCTTC
CDR3aa: CASSLGGGRGYNEQFF
d_gene: TRBD2
j_gene: TRBJ2-1
abundance: once
v_gene: TRBV7-6

CDR3nt: TGTGCCAGCAGCACCTCTAGCGGAACCACAGATACGCAGTATTTT
CDR3aa: CASSTSSGTTDTQYF
d_gene: TRBD2
j_gene: TRBJ2-3
abundance: few
v_gene: TRBV9

CDR3nt: TGTGCCAGCTCCGCCAAGGAAGGGAATCAGCCCCAGCATTTT
CDR3aa: CASSAKEGNQPQHF
d_gene: .
j_gene: TRBJ1-5
abundance: few
v_gene: TRBV18

CDR3nt: TGTGCCAGCAGCCAAGATCTAGCGGGAGGAATCTACAATGAGCAGTTCTTC
CDR3aa: CASSQDLAGGIYNEQFF
d_gene: TRBD2
j_gene: TRBJ2-1
abundance: .
v_gene: TRBV3-1

CDR3nt: TGTGCCAGCAGCTTAAACACCCGCACTGAAGCTTTCTTT
CDR3aa: CASSLNTRTEAFF
d_gene: .
j_gene: TRBJ1-1
abundance: .
v_gene: TRBV13

CDR3nt: TGTGCCAGCAGTTCGCCGGGACTAGCAGTGACAGATACGCAGTATTTT
CDR3aa: CASSSPGLAVTDTQYF
d_gene: TRBD2
j_gene: TRBJ2-3
abundance: .
v_gene: TRBV12-3/TRBV12-4

CDR3nt: TGTGCCAGCAAGCTAGGGGGTCGGAATCAGCCCCAGCATTTT
CDR3aa: CASKLGGRNQPQHF
d_gene: .
j_gene: TRBJ1-5
abundance: many
v_gene: TRBV28

CDR3nt: TGTGCCAGCAGCGATGGACGGACAGCGAACACTGAAGCTTTCTTT
CDR3aa: CASSDGRTANTEAFF
d_gene: .
j_gene: TRBJ1-1
abundance: few
v_gene: TRBV7-9

CDR3nt: TGTGCCACCCGTCTAGTTAAGGCCCAGTACTTC
CDR3aa: CATRLVKAQYF
d_gene: .
j_gene: TRBJ2-5
abundance: .
v_gene: TRBV24-1